Listed below are T cell receptor beta chains from one sample, sequenced in a study of control samples from healthy donors and cancer patients. TCRdb keeps only in-frame clones here, not all; method: immunoSEQ multiplex PCR. The data hold 35,000 to 55,000 clones, with roughly 90% observed a single time. The specimen was PBMCs. The receptors here all came from a middle-aged woman with head and neck cancer. Both conserved end residues are part of each CDR3. Each record gives: V gene, D gene, J gene, CDR3 protein. The D gene is left open where the match is weak.

TRBV19	NA	TRBJ1-1	CASSDWTVNTEAFF
TRBV21-1	NA	TRBJ2-4	CASSKGSGDEAKNIQYF
TRBV3-1/TRBV3-2	NA	TRBJ2-7	CASSHLWENAYEQYF
TRBV28	NA	TRBJ1-2	CASSLVSVGPSGYTF
TRBV6-5	NA	TRBJ1-2	CASSYKASLYNYGYTF
TRBV28	NA	TRBJ1-5	CASSLGGKNQPQHF
TRBV18	NA	TRBJ1-6	CASSPGWDFNSPLHF
TRBV28	NA	TRBJ1-5	CASRDRDKPNQPQHF
TRBV29-1	NA	TRBJ1-1	CSVLGPNMNTEAFF
TRBV27	TRBD2	TRBJ2-5	CASSRCVLPKNSGTETQYF
TRBV6-6	NA	TRBJ1-2	CAIGGHANYGYTF
TRBV6-5	NA	TRBJ1-1	CASIKTGGSGTEAFF
TRBV7-2	NA	TRBJ2-7	CASSPRWGPYEQYF
TRBV6-5	NA	TRBJ2-1	CASRGAGAPNEQFF
TRBV5-1	TRBD1	TRBJ1-2	CASSSDRGNYGYTF
TRBV12-5	NA	TRBJ2-6	CASGLGPGSGANVLTF
TRBV7-9	NA	TRBJ2-2	CASSLGLSNTGELFF
TRBV12-2	NA	TRBJ2-2	CASRKVGAIGELFF
TRBV7-3	TRBD2	TRBJ2-1	CASSFILADYNEQFF
TRBV27	TRBD2	TRBJ2-2	CASTSGLAGDTGELFF
TRBV30	NA	TRBJ1-4	CACRLYGGQFNEKLFF
TRBV7-2	TRBD1	TRBJ1-5	CASSLMTGRVGQPQHF
TRBV6-4	NA	TRBJ2-3	CASSAQSTDTQYF
TRBV13	NA	TRBJ2-5	CASSLLSINSSLRTQYF
TRBV14	NA	TRBJ2-1	CASSQGPLLSYNEQFF
TRBV5-6	NA	TRBJ2-1	CASSFLNEQFF
TRBV9	NA	TRBJ1-2	CASSTSDRSARGYTF
TRBV27	NA	TRBJ2-5	CASSLGGRRTQYF
TRBV7-2	NA	TRBJ2-5	CASSLQGRETQYF
TRBV3-1/TRBV3-2	NA	TRBJ2-1	CASSLEGNRLGQDEQFF
TRBV7-2	TRBD2	TRBJ2-1	CASSPGTSGNEQFF